The 6 T cell receptor beta chains below were found in one sample sequenced in a study of shared T cell receptors in the human thymus. The method was immunoSEQ multiplex PCR; TCRdb's version includes in-frame clones alone and lacks a portion of them. The sample records under 450,000 clones, more than 85% being singletons. Sequencing was done on a sample of thymocytes. All receptors come from a human donor.

The chain links TRBV6-1 to TRBJ2-7; TRBD2 agrees at 7 bases. V dropped 2 bases and J dropped 7; count of bases not matched to a gene: 14. This CDR3 is 16 amino acids long. CDR1 is MNHNS and CDR2 is SASEGT in the germline V gene. As DNA, the CDR3 is TGTGCCAGCAGTGAAAGGGCGGGAGAAATCTTACGGGAGCAGTACTTC. This gives the protein CASSERAGEILREQYF.

The V gene is TRBV5-1, the J gene TRBJ2-4, with a weak D call TRBD1 (5 bases). From germline, CDR1 is SGHRS and CDR2 YFSETQ. CDR3 length: 16 residues. Trimming pared 7 bases from V and 2 bases from J, leaving 19 bases between. The CDR3 loop reads CASPNVGPKTKNIQYF. The CDR3 nucleotides read TGCGCCAGCCCAAACGTGGGGCCAAAGACCAAAAACATTCAGTACTTC.

V and J are TRBV27 and TRBJ2-7; D possibly corresponds to TRBD2 (6 bases). Trimming shortened V by 5 bases and J by 5 bases, and 16 bases separated the two germline ends. From germline, CDR1 is MNHEY and CDR2 SMNVEV (reference sequence). The CDR3 has 14 residues. CDR3 nucleotide sequence: TGTGCCAGCAGTCCACGTTGGGGGGTAAACGAGCAGTACTTC. It codes for CASSPRWGVNEQYF.

The CDR3 is CASSQAPLAGFNEQFF. The DNA of the CDR3 is TGCGCCAGCAGCCAAGCTCCGCTAGCGGGCTTCAATGAGCAGTTCTTC. V gene TRBV4-1 combines with J gene TRBJ2-1; 8 bases are shared with TRBD2. V was pared by 1 base and J by 6 bases, with 8 bases of the junction left unmatched. The CDR3 totals 16 residues. The germline gives CDR1 MGHRA, CDR2 YSYEKL.

The chain is built from TRBV5-1 and TRBJ2-5; either TRBD1 or TRBD2 may supply D (5 bases each). The CDR3 extends over 16 amino acids. Trimming left V 0 bases short and J 4 bases short, with 16 bases between. The germline V gene has CDR1 SGHRS and CDR2 YFSETQ. The CDR3 DNA sequence: TGCGCCAGCAGCTTGGCTAGGGGCAGGGAGTTAGAGACCCAGTACTTC. Residues: CASSLARGRELETQYF. The whole variable domain, filled in from reference TRBV5-1 and TRBJ2-5, reads KAGVTQTPRYLIKTRGQQVTLSCSPISGHRSVSWYQQTPGQGLQFLFEYFSETQRNKGNFPGRFSGRQFSNSRSEMNVSTLELGDSALYLCASSLARGRELETQYFGPGTRLLVL.

Turning to this clone: The junction and the germline gene differ at one end; a read error may be behind it. The V and J genes are TRBV2 and TRBJ2-5; D could derive from TRBD1 or TRBD2 (5 bases each). In germline, CDR1 is SNHLY, CDR2 FYNNEI. This CDR3 is built from 11 residues. The CDR3 loop is CASSGTRSANF. The CDR3 nucleotides read TGTGCCAGCAGCGGGACGCGCTCGGCAAACTTC.